This TCR beta chain originates from a study of blood T cell repertoires in COVID-19 (dated by TCRdb to the early 2020s). Background for the entire study: Samples covering the acute and convalescent phases of COVID-19 were provided by collaborators in the United States, Italy and Spain. The prospective study material was composed of cDNA or gDNA derived from T cells, B-cell-depleted T cells, or PBMCs. The dataset comprised deeply sampled blood TCRbeta repertoires from subjects exposed to, actively infected with, or recovered from COVID-19. The repertoires were released in a freely available public database meant as a resource for research on the immune response to SARS-CoV-2. The samples were drawn from two sources: the first 160 participants of the ongoing ImmuneRACE study, and 1,200 or so subjects contributed by 6 global collaborators. Nearly every sample came with metadata listing a de-identified subject ID, COVID-19 status, age in years and sex. Where available, HLA class I and class II types were taken from metadata supplied by the sample provider and were not determined by assay-based typing.

TCRbeta CDR3 regions were amplified from genomic DNA by means of the immunoSEQ Assay, a bias-controlled multiplex PCR. The published analysis was carried out like this. Nucleated cell counts per sample were estimated from amplification of reference gene primers within the assay. Sequence reads were collapsed and filtered to measure the absolute abundance of every unique TCRbeta CDR3 rearrangement. For each sample, productive Simpson clonality was calculated as the square root of Simpson's diversity index over productive rearrangements. TCRdb's version of the immuneACCESS table is confined to in-frame rearrangements and falls short of the full clone set. An unresolved V gene accounts for under half of the shortfall where checked; the remainder is of unknown origin. The DNA gave D and trimming, while V, J and clone size come from that table. This sample is represented by 200,000 or so clones; 70% to 90% of them were singletons. Of the sample, 3.5% to 4% is held by the ten largest clones.

Beyond this particular receptor, the publication reports: How much clinical and demographic metadata was included differed by source and by participant, and the metadata was provided uncurated.

Notes on this clone: Its antigen is still unknown. No clone much larger than this one lies a single base away; base qualities are absent.

Participants in the prospective study were enrolled through a virtual design, were aged about 18 to 100 years, and lived in 24 United States geographic areas. Cohort assignment in the prospective study relied on participant-reported clinical history from a screening survey and a study questionnaire. In the prospective study, whole blood, serum and a nasopharyngeal or oropharyngeal swab were collected from each participant by mobile phlebotomists. Participants in the prospective study had the option to provide additional blood draws and questionnaires over a roughly 2-month period. Blood samples from the prospective study were shipped frozen or at room temperature prior to DNA extraction. Sequencing was carried out using PBMCs or T cells enriched from blood (not recorded which). The receptor was derived from a woman between 40 and 55 years old with acute COVID-19.

The CDR3 sequence is CASSELGRGLQETQYF. The DNA reads as follows: TGTGCCAGCAGTGAATTGGGGCGGGGATTACAAGAGACCCAGTACTTC. The chain employs TRBV6-1 and TRBJ2-5; the D region possibly corresponds to TRBD2 (6 bases align). Reading the germline V gene gives CDR1 MNHNS and CDR2 SASEGT. Deletion took 2 bases off V and 2 bases off J, with a span of 15 bases between the germline ends. Counted from cysteine to phenylalanine, this CDR3 has 16 amino acids. CDR3 DNA only is kept here, 48 bases in frame from base 1.